The rows below give T cell receptor beta chains drawn from one sample of a study of blood T cell repertoires in COVID-19. Profiling relied on immunoSEQ multiplex PCR, and the TCRdb table lists in-frame clones only, not all of them. This table has some 40,000 clones, roughly 87% appearing once. The sample comprised peripheral blood. Source of these receptors: a human donor in a cohort sampled during active COVID-19. The CDR3 runs from the conserved cysteine through the conserved F or W. The order of the fields is J gene, V gene, clone size, D gene, CDR3 DNA, CDR3 protein. D genes are given only for firm matches. Expanded clones get a size class; other rows say once, few or many, or leave the size out.

J gene: TRBJ2-3
V gene: TRBV19
clone size: .
D gene: .
CDR3 DNA: TGTGCCAGTAGTATAGGAGACAGTGAGGCTTCTGATACGCAGTATTTT
CDR3 protein: CASSIGDSEASDTQYF

J gene: TRBJ2-3
V gene: TRBV6-1
clone size: .
D gene: TRBD2
CDR3 DNA: TGTGCCAGCAGTGCACTACGACTAGCGGGAGAACCAGATACGCAGTATTTT
CDR3 protein: CASSALRLAGEPDTQYF

J gene: TRBJ2-1
V gene: TRBV12-3/TRBV12-4
clone size: .
D gene: .
CDR3 DNA: TGTGCCAGCAGTTCCGGAGGTGAGCAGTTCTTC
CDR3 protein: CASSSGGEQFF

J gene: TRBJ2-5
V gene: TRBV18
clone size: once
D gene: TRBD2
CDR3 DNA: TGTGCCAGCTCCCCTACTAGCGGGAGAGAGACCCAGTACTTC
CDR3 protein: CASSPTSGRETQYF

J gene: TRBJ2-3
V gene: TRBV7-2
clone size: .
D gene: TRBD2
CDR3 DNA: TGTGCCAGCAGCTTCGCGGGGGGACTCACAGATACGCAGTATTTT
CDR3 protein: CASSFAGGLTDTQYF

J gene: TRBJ2-5
V gene: TRBV30
clone size: .
D gene: .
CDR3 DNA: TGTGCCTGGAGTGTCTATACCCAAGAGACCCAGTACTTC
CDR3 protein: CAWSVYTQETQYF

J gene: TRBJ2-7
V gene: TRBV6-6
clone size: .
D gene: TRBD1
CDR3 DNA: TGTGCCAGCAGTTACGGTGGGGACAGCTACGAGCAGTACTTC
CDR3 protein: CASSYGGDSYEQYF

J gene: TRBJ2-7
V gene: TRBV2
clone size: .
D gene: TRBD1
CDR3 DNA: TGTGCCAGCAGCGAGGACAGGGACAGCGGGTTGGGCGAGCAGTACTTC
CDR3 protein: CASSEDRDSGLGEQYF

J gene: TRBJ2-4
V gene: TRBV30
clone size: .
D gene: TRBD1
CDR3 DNA: TGTGCCTGGAGTGCCCAGGGGGCGAACATTCAGTACTTC
CDR3 protein: CAWSAQGANIQYF

J gene: TRBJ2-7
V gene: TRBV5-1
clone size: .
D gene: TRBD2
CDR3 DNA: TGCGCCAGCAGCCCACTAGCGGCTGACTACGAGCAGTACTTC
CDR3 protein: CASSPLAADYEQYF

J gene: TRBJ2-1
V gene: TRBV5-4
clone size: medium-sized
D gene: TRBD2
CDR3 DNA: TGTGCCAGCAGCTTGGATGGGAGACTAGCGGGAGTACGGCGCAATGAGCAGTTCTTC
CDR3 protein: CASSLDGRLAGVRRNEQFF

J gene: TRBJ1-4
V gene: TRBV5-5
clone size: .
D gene: .
CDR3 DNA: TGTGCCAGCAGCTTGTCTAGGGGGATGACTAATGAAAAACTGTTTTTT
CDR3 protein: CASSLSRGMTNEKLFF

J gene: TRBJ2-7
V gene: TRBV28
clone size: once
D gene: .
CDR3 DNA: TGTGCCAGCAGTTTGGTCAGAGAGACTTACGAGCAGTACTTC
CDR3 protein: CASSLVRETYEQYF

J gene: TRBJ2-3
V gene: TRBV6-5
clone size: .
D gene: TRBD1
CDR3 DNA: TGTGCCAGCAGTCGGACAGGGACTGATACGCAGTATTTT
CDR3 protein: CASSRTGTDTQYF

J gene: TRBJ2-3
V gene: TRBV3-1/TRBV3-2
clone size: .
D gene: TRBD2
CDR3 DNA: TGTGCCAGCAGTCAAGGTCTCGCTAGCGGCGGCACAGATACGCAGTATTTT
CDR3 protein: CASSQGLASGGTDTQYF

J gene: TRBJ1-4
V gene: TRBV27
clone size: .
D gene: TRBD1
CDR3 DNA: TGTGCCAGCAGTCTCCGGACAGGGAGGGGCGAAAAACTGTTTTTT
CDR3 protein: CASSLRTGRGEKLFF

J gene: TRBJ2-5
V gene: TRBV6-2/TRBV6-3
clone size: .
D gene: .
CDR3 DNA: TGTGCCAGCAGTTCTGAAACCTGGAGGGGCCGAGAGACCCAGTACTTC
CDR3 protein: CASSSETWRGRETQYF

J gene: TRBJ1-1
V gene: TRBV28
clone size: .
D gene: .
CDR3 DNA: TGTGCAGCCCACGGGGGGGTTGACACTGAAGCTTTCTTT
CDR3 protein: CAAHGGVDTEAFF

J gene: TRBJ2-7
V gene: TRBV13
clone size: .
D gene: .
CDR3 DNA: TGTGCCAGCAGCTACGAAGCCGTCTCCTACGAGCAGTACTTC
CDR3 protein: CASSYEAVSYEQYF

J gene: TRBJ2-3
V gene: TRBV5-1
clone size: .
D gene: .
CDR3 DNA: TGCGCCAGCAGCTTGGTGACTAGAGCAGATACGCAGTATTTT
CDR3 protein: CASSLVTRADTQYF

J gene: TRBJ2-7
V gene: TRBV7-2
clone size: .
D gene: TRBD2
CDR3 DNA: TGTGCCAGCGGGCGGACTAGCGAGCCCTACGAGCAGTACTTC
CDR3 protein: CASGRTSEPYEQYF

J gene: TRBJ1-1
V gene: TRBV7-9
clone size: once
D gene: TRBD1
CDR3 DNA: TGTGCCAGCAGCGGACAGGAAGGGAGTGAAGCTTTCTTT
CDR3 protein: CASSGQEGSEAFF

J gene: TRBJ2-7
V gene: TRBV4-3
clone size: .
D gene: .
CDR3 DNA: TGCGCCAGCAGCCAAGATTGGCGGGAAGGATCCTACGAGCAGTACTTC
CDR3 protein: CASSQDWREGSYEQYF